The T cell receptor beta chain described here comes from a study of blood T cells in healthy people across ages. This clonotype was counted between two and nine times. Its antigen is still unknown. The CDR3 contains 11 residues. From germline, CDR1 is DFQATT and CDR2 SNEGSKA (reference sequence). Deletions cut 8 bases from V and 8 bases from J, with 12 bases between. Combining a sample-barcoded 5' primer with a J-beta primer mix, a second PCR ran for roughly 7 to 11 cycles. A template-switch adaptor that had 12 random nucleotides put a tag on each cDNA molecule. TCRdb independently ran MiXCR on the 5' RACE reads; one entry per CDR3 protein. The table has 1.5 million to 2 million distinct CDR3 sequences, about 35% seen once. Study-level findings and limits: TCR beta diversity tracked closely with naive T cell percentage. The fall in TCR beta diversity per million T cells was roughly linear with age.

The source is a woman aged 30 to 39 in good health. V gene TRBV20-1 combines with J gene TRBJ1-4; the D is unclear. The material sequenced was blood. The CDR3, as DNA: TGCAGTACATGGGTCGGCGAAAAACTGTTTTTT. It is translated as CSTWVGEKLFF.